This entry describes one TCR beta chain. What it binds is not known. The source of the sample is a study of cytomegalovirus exposure and HLA in healthy donors. Study-level points and caveats: As a later analysis revealed, the rate of TCR association differed by HLA locus, with DRB1 most and HLA-C fewest. The productive fraction for most TCR beta V segments was about 90% or about 30% in an earlier analysis. According to the study, around 160 TCR beta chains were cytomegalovirus-associated. An analysis was carried out at a later point. It showed that HLA-associated TCR beta chains were more clonally expanded than equally common non-associated chains.

The length of the CDR3 is 14 residues. Germline V CDR1 and CDR2: LNHDA, SQIVND (reference sequence). The V and J ends lost 3 bases and 8 bases, in that order; junction bases with no gene match: 6. It was with 60 Vbeta and 13 Jbeta primers that the PCR ran. Clones were read by immunoSEQ multiplex PCR, and TCRdb kept only the in-frame ones, dropping some. This sample carries approximately 280,000 clones, 85% to 90% of them seen once, and the ten largest clones take roughly 2.3%. This clonotype was obtained from a woman younger than 30 in good health and CMV-seronegative. The sequenced sample was PBMCs. This chain uses TRBV19 with TRBJ1-2; the match to TRBD1 covers 10 bases. The CDR3 DNA follows: TGTGCCAGTAGTATGGGACAGGGGACGAGAGGCTACACCTTC. Its protein product is CASSMGQGTRGYTF.